This TCR beta chain was recovered during a study of blood T cell repertoires in COVID-19. Trimming left V 4 bases short and J 14 bases short, with 13 bases between. CDR1 and CDR2 from the germline V gene are KGHDR and SFDVKD. The CDR3 runs to 12 residues. The repertoire was sequenced with immunoSEQ multiplex PCR; TCRdb's copy has only in-frame clones and lacks some. The table lists hundreds of thousands of clones, around nine tenths of them singletons. The chain carries TRBV24-1 and TRBJ1-4; D gene unclear. Sample: PBMCs or T cells enriched from blood (not recorded which). The source is a woman in her forties who had recovered from COVID-19. CDR3 amino acids: CATSDYTGLLFF. The CDR3 DNA reads as TGTGCCACCAGTGACTACACCGGACTTCTGTTTTTT.